Each of the 2 T cell receptor beta chains below was sequenced from the same sample in a study of blood T cell repertoires in COVID-19 (dated by TCRdb to 2020 to 2021). Library prep was done by the immunoSEQ multiplex PCR assay. TCRdb limited this immuneACCESS table to in-frame rearrangements with V and J called. A share of clones is missing; checked studies link under half to unresolved V genes, and the rest is unexplained. The sample has almost 200,000 clones on record, 85% of them singletons. The ten largest clones represent about 0.95% of the sample. Sequenced input: peripheral blood. The receptors derive from a man aged 55 to 70 with COVID-19, enrolled during active disease.

The V gene is TRBV30, the J gene TRBJ2-5; 13 positions match TRBD2. CDR1 and CDR2 (germline): GTSNPN, SVGIG (reference sequence). The CDR3 spans 15 residues. Trimming removed 3 bases from V and 4 bases from J; junction bases left unmatched: 5. CDR3 DNA: TGTGCCTGGAGACTAGCGGGAGGGGTGGGAGAGACCCAGTACTTC. Protein product: CAWRLAGGVGETQYF.

The chain combines TRBV6-5 with TRBJ1-1; 9 positions agree with TRBD1. This CDR3 has 14 residues. The V segment lost 6 bases and the J segment 5 bases; nucleotides outside the gene matches: 7. The germline CDR1 and CDR2 sequences are MNHEY and SVGAGI. This chain's CDR3 is CASRDYRGRTEAFF. The CDR3 DNA is TGTGCCAGCAGGGATTACAGGGGGCGAACTGAAGCTTTCTTT.